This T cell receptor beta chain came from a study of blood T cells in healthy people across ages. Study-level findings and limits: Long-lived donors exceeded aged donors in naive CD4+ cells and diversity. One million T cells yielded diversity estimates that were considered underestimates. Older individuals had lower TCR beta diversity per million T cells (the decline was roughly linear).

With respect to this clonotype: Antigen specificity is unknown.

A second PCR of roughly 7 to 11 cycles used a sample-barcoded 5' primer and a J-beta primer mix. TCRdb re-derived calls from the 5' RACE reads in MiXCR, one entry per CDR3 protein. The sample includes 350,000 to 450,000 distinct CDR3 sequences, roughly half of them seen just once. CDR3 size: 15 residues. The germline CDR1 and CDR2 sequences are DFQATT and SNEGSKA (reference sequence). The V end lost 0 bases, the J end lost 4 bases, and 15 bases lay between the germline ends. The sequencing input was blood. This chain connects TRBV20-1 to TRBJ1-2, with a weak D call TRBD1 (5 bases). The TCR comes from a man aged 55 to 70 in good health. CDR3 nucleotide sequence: TGCAGTGCTAGAGATCAGCAGGGATCAGTCTATGGCTACACCTTC. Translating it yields CSARDQQGSVYGYTF.